Below, 13 T cell receptor beta chains from the same sample are listed, as sequenced in a study of T-cell reconstitution after alpha-beta-depleted transplantation in children. Library preparation (for TCRbeta) was performed with unique molecular identifiers. TCRdb recomputed calls from the PCR reads with MiXCR, one row per CDR3 protein. The data contain more than 120,000 distinct CDR3 sequences, around 8.8% of them singletons. This specimen was PBMCs, mostly from graft donor cells, taken 180 days after TCRalphabeta/CD19-depleted stem cell transplant. These receptors were obtained from a female patient younger than 10 who had a stem cell transplant for congenital amegakaryocytic thrombocytopenia, so the T cells may come from the graft donor.

The sample holds a few counts of this clonotype. In DNA, the CDR3 is TGTGCCAGCAGCTTAGGTGGCAATTCATTCACAGATACGCAGTATTTT. This codes for CASSLGGNSFTDTQYF. The chain carries TRBV7-3 and TRBJ2-3; D is uncertain. The CDR3 consists of 16 residues. V lost 2 bases to trimming and J lost 2 bases, with 14 bases between them. Germline CDR1 and CDR2: SGHTA and FQGTGA.

This clonotype was counted many times. This chain links TRBV5-6 with TRBJ2-5; TRBD2 matches at 11 bases. Trimming cost V 4 bases and J 0 bases; bases outside gene matches: 11. This CDR3 contains 18 residues. Looked up from germline, CDR1 is SGHDT and CDR2 is YYEEEE. The CDR3 coding sequence is TGTGCCAGCAGCCTGGGACTAGCGGAACCTTGGTACCAAGAGACCCAGTACTTC. Its translation: CASSLGLAEPWYQETQYF.

This clonotype was seen repeatedly, ten times or more. The chain joins TRBV20-1 to TRBJ2-1; a weak D match, TRBD2 (6 bases). CDR1 is DFQATT and CDR2 is SNEGSKA in the germline V gene (reference sequence). The length of the CDR3 is 14 residues. With 5 bases removed from V and 7 bases from J, the gap between germline ends came to 18 bases. This chain's CDR3 is CSAAGASGLNEQFF. Written as DNA, the CDR3 is TGCAGTGCTGCTGGGGCCAGCGGACTAAATGAGCAGTTCTTC.

This clonotype has ten or more counts. V is TRBV7-8 and J is TRBJ2-2; D unclear. Trimming removed 0 bases at V and 4 bases at J, with 15 bases between. CDR1 and CDR2 from the germline V gene are SGHVS and FQNEAQ. The length of the CDR3 is 17 residues. CDR3 in amino acids: CASSLARWSKGTGELFF. The CDR3 DNA sequence: TGTGCCAGCAGCTTAGCGAGGTGGAGTAAGGGCACCGGGGAGCTGTTTTTT.

The chain carries TRBV28 and TRBJ1-5; the D is unclear. Germline lookup yields CDR1 MDHEN and CDR2 SYDVKM. CDR3 length equals 15 residues. V lost 8 bases to trimming and J lost 3 bases, with 17 bases between them. The CDR3, as DNA: TGTGCCAGCCAAGAGGGCGGCCCTTACAATCAGCCCCAGCATTTT. It codes for CASQEGGPYNQPQHF.

This clonotype was detected many times. This rearrangement joins TRBV5-5 to TRBJ2-1; D might be TRBD2 (6 bases). The CDR3 has 16 residues. The V gene's germline CDR1 is SGHKS and CDR2 YYEKEE (reference sequence). The V end lost 1 base, the J end lost 6 bases, and 17 bases lay between the germline ends. CDR3 amino acids: CASSLQRGYEFNEQFF. CDR3 nucleotides: TGTGCCAGCAGCTTGCAACGGGGGTACGAATTCAATGAGCAGTTCTTC.

This clonotype showed up just a few times. The chain carries TRBV20-1 and TRBJ2-5; 10 positions match TRBD1. CDR1 is DFQATT and CDR2 is SNEGSKA in the germline V gene (reference sequence). The J segment lost 6 bases and the V segment lost 0 bases, leaving 7 bases of the junction unmatched. The CDR3 has 15 amino acids. CDR3 bases: TGCAGTGCTAGAGATTCTGGACAGGGGGTAAAGACCCAGTACTTC. As protein: CSARDSGQGVKTQYF.

This clonotype was observed many times. The chain joins TRBV20-1 to TRBJ2-3, with D perhaps TRBD1 (5 bases). Between the trimmed V and J ends, which lost 2 bases and 6 bases, there was a span of 18 bases. Germline CDR1 DFQATT, CDR2 SNEGSKA (reference sequence). There are 15 residues in the CDR3. This CDR3 reads CSARNSRVILDTQYF. The DNA of the CDR3 is TGCAGTGCTAGAAACAGCAGGGTAATATTGGATACGCAGTATTTT.

This clonotype was found a few times. The J gene is TRBJ2-7, the V gene TRBV12-3 or TRBV12-4; 9 nucleotides agree with TRBD1. CDR3 length: 15 residues. The trim removed 6 bases at V and 4 bases at J, leaving 10 bases unmatched. CDR3 nucleotide sequence: TGTGCCAGCAGCCCCACCAGGGACAGGGCGTACGAGCAGTACTTC. This codes for CASSPTRDRAYEQYF.

J is TRBJ2-4 and V is TRBV20-1; D assignment may be TRBD1 or TRBD2 (5 bases each). The length of the CDR3 is 15 residues. Deletions cut 5 bases from V and 1 base from J, with 15 bases between. Germline CDR1 and CDR2: DFQATT and SNEGSKA (reference sequence). The CDR3 loop reads CSAFGTSRAKNIQYF. In DNA form, the CDR3 reads TGCAGTGCTTTTGGGACCTCAAGGGCCAAAAACATTCAGTACTTC.

The chain is built from TRBV20-1 and TRBJ2-7, with TRBD2 identical over 9 bases. The junction had 10 bases not matched to a gene; V was cut back by 6 bases and J by 1 base. In germline, CDR1 is DFQATT, CDR2 SNEGSKA (reference sequence). The CDR3 length is 15 residues. CDR3 sequence reads: CSATPVTSGSYEQYF. The CDR3 DNA follows: TGCAGTGCAACCCCGGTGACTAGCGGATCCTACGAGCAGTACTTC.

This clonotype was recorded many times. The rearrangement joins TRBV10-2 to TRBJ2-6; a weak D match, TRBD1 (5 bases). Looked up from germline, CDR1 is WSHSY and CDR2 is SAAADI. V shed 6 bases and J shed 2 bases, with 5 bases lying between them. This CDR3 contains 13 residues. CDR3 in amino acids: CASRGPGANVLTF. DNA for the CDR3: TGCGCCAGCAGGGGGCCTGGGGCCAACGTCCTGACTTTC.

The J gene is TRBJ2-5, the V gene TRBV9; no clear D gene. Germline assignment: CDR1 SGDLS and CDR2 YYNGEE. The V gene lost 2 bases and the J gene lost 5 bases, with 10 bases spanning the gap. CDR3 length: 13 amino acids. Written as DNA, the CDR3 is TGTGCCAGCAGCGTTAGGCAGACGGAGACCCAGTACTTC. It yields the protein CASSVRQTETQYF.